These 7 T cell receptor beta chains originate from one sample sequenced in a study of OX40 agonist ivuxolimab in advanced cancers. Profiling relied on immunoSEQ multiplex PCR, and the TCRdb table lists in-frame clones only, not all of them. The table lists tens of thousands of clones, roughly nine tenths of them singletons. The sample consisted of CD4+ or CD8+ T cells sorted from blood, taken in a trial of the OX40 agonist ivuxolimab. All receptors derive from an adult with an advanced solid tumor such as melanoma, head and neck, liver or kidney cancer.

The rearrangement uses TRBV18 and TRBJ2-1, with 7 bases that match TRBD1. The V and J ends lost 0 bases and 1 base, in that order; junction bases with no gene match: 3. The germline gives CDR1 KGHSH, CDR2 LQKENI. CDR3 length: 16 residues. In nucleotides, the CDR3 is TGTGCCAGCTCACCACCGCCAGGGGGATCCTACAATGAGCAGTTCTTC. Its translation: CASSPPPGGSYNEQFF.

This clone is a singleton in its sample. This chain links TRBV28 with TRBJ2-1; 10 bases map to TRBD2. Germline V gene lookup returns CDR1 MDHEN and CDR2 SYDVKM. The CDR3 spans 15 residues. J gave up 4 bases and V 4 bases, and 4 bases lay outside the gene matches. CDR3 sequence reads: CASSSGLAVYNEQFF. The CDR3 region has the DNA TGTGCCAGCAGTTCTGGACTAGCGGTATACAATGAGCAGTTCTTC. Supplemented by reference TRBV28 and TRBJ2-1, the full variable domain reads DVKVTQSSRYLVKRTGEKVFLECVQDMDHENMFWYRQDPGLGLRLIYFSYDVKMKEKGDIPEGYSVSREKKERFSLILESASTNQTSMYLCASSSGLAVYNEQFFGPGTRLTVL.

The CDR3 here is CATSRGVGNYEQYF. The CDR3 DNA reads TGTGCCACCAGCAGAGGGGTAGGAAACTACGAGCAGTACTTC. This chain uses TRBV15 with TRBJ2-7; no definite D call. Trimming cost V 1 base and J 3 bases, with 10 bases left between them. The CDR3 covers 14 residues. From germline, CDR1 is LNHNV and CDR2 YYDKDF (reference sequence).

The rearrangement uses TRBV4-3 and TRBJ2-3; unclear D gene. V gave up 0 bases and J gave up 0 bases, with 7 bases separating them. This CDR3 spans 15 amino acids. CDR1 is LGHNA, CDR2 YSLEER, per germline. CDR3 sequence reads: CASSQDSMSTDTQYF. The CDR3 region has the DNA TGCGCCAGCAGCCAAGATTCGATGAGCACAGATACGCAGTATTTT.

The genes are TRBV28 and TRBJ2-3, with D perhaps assigned TRBD1 or TRBD2 (6 bases each). The CDR3 loop spans 14 amino acids. Germline lookup yields CDR1 MDHEN and CDR2 SYDVKM. V was trimmed by 3 bases and J by 6 bases, leaving 13 bases between them. The CDR3 protein is CASSLLRGTDTQYF. The CDR3 DNA reads as TGTGCCAGCAGTTTGTTAAGGGGGACTGATACGCAGTATTTT.

The chain couples TRBV7-3 to TRBJ2-5; TRBD1 aligns across 7 bases. The ends lost 3 bases at V and 4 bases at J; junction bases unmatched: 8. The CDR3 is made up of 15 amino acids. Germline values: CDR1 SGHTA, CDR2 FQGTGA. The CDR3, as DNA: TGTGCCAGCAGCTTTGGGACAGCCCCTGGAGAGACCCAGTACTTC. Its protein product is CASSFGTAPGETQYF.

This chain connects TRBV4-2 to TRBJ1-1; 7 bases align to TRBD1. After removal of 0 bases from V and 5 bases from J, the junction contained 6 bases not matched to a gene. The length of the CDR3 is 15 residues. The V gene's germline CDR1 is LGHNA and CDR2 YNFKEQ. Here the CDR3 DNA reads TGTGCCAGCAGCCAAGAACCGGACAGGTCAACTGAAGCTTTCTTT. Protein: CASSQEPDRSTEAFF.